A single sample is the source of the 5 T cell receptor beta chains below, sequenced in a study of blood T cell repertoires in COVID-19. The method was immunoSEQ multiplex PCR; TCRdb's version includes in-frame clones alone and lacks a portion of them. The data show 100,000 to 120,000 clones, around 81% seen once. The specimen sequenced was peripheral blood. Source of these receptors: a man at least 80 years old with acute or convalescent COVID-19.

J is TRBJ1-2 and V is TRBV11-2, with no clear D. The germline gives CDR1 SGHAT, CDR2 FQNNGV. This CDR3 contains 13 residues. Trimming left V 0 bases short and J 8 bases short, with 10 bases between. The DNA of the CDR3 is TGTGCCAGCAGCTTAGATCTGAACTCAGGCTACACCTTC. Residues: CASSLDLNSGYTF.

The CDR3: CASSHEGATNEKLFF. The CDR3 nucleotides read TGTGCCAGCAGCCATGAGGGGGCAACTAATGAAAAACTGTTTTTT. The gene calls are TRBV3-1 (or the pseudogene TRBV3-2) and TRBJ1-4, with D tentatively TRBD1 (6 bases). The V and J ends lost 3 bases and 0 bases respectively, with 8 bases between them. The germline gives CDR1 LGHDT, CDR2 YNNKEL (reference sequence). The CDR3 consists of 15 residues.

The J gene is TRBJ2-1, the V gene TRBV19, with 8 bases that match TRBD2. V lost 6 bases to trimming and J lost 4 bases; unmatched junction nucleotides: 2. Germline V gives CDR1 LNHDA, CDR2 SQIVND (reference sequence). This CDR3 contains 13 residues. The DNA of the CDR3 is TGTGCCAGTAGGACTAGCGTTTACAATGAGCAGTTCTTC. This encodes CASRTSVYNEQFF.

The chain links TRBV5-1 to TRBJ2-2, with TRBD1 as a possible D gene (6 bases). The V and J ends lost 5 bases and 6 bases respectively, with 17 bases between them. The CDR3 loop spans 15 amino acids. Germline V gene data show CDR1 as SGHRS and CDR2 as YFSETQ. The CDR3 spells CASRSLQGSPGELFF. As DNA, the CDR3 is TGCGCCAGCAGATCCCTCCAGGGGAGCCCCGGGGAGCTGTTTTTT.

CDR3 in DNA: TGTGCCTGGAGCTACCCCCCGGGACTAGGGGTCTACGAGCAGTACTTC. Translation gives CAWSYPPGLGVYEQYF. The chain has TRBV30 and TRBJ2-7; 8 nucleotides agree with TRBD2. The V and J ends lost 3 bases and 3 bases, in that order; junction bases with no gene match: 13. Germline lookup yields CDR1 GTSNPN and CDR2 SVGIG (reference sequence). The CDR3 covers 16 residues.